These T cell receptor beta chains were read from a single sample in a study of cytomegalovirus exposure and HLA in healthy donors. The data were produced by immunoSEQ multiplex PCR, yet TCRdb's version contains in-frame clones alone and is incomplete. In the table there are about 62,000 clones, around 78% of which are singletons. Source material: PBMCs. These receptors were collected from a man in his forties in good health and CMV-seronegative. CDR3s include the opening cysteine and the closing phenylalanine or tryptophan. D genes are given only for firm matches. Some rows have no size entry. The others give once, few or many, or a class for an expanded clone.

TRBJ1-4,-,TRBD1,TRBV29-1,TGCAGCGTGAGGACAGGGGGCGATGAAAAACTGTTTTTT,CSVRTGGDEKLFF
TRBJ2-1,once,-,TRBV7-9,TGTGCCAGCAGCTTTAGTGGGCAGCTCAATGAGCAGTTCTTC,CASSFSGQLNEQFF
TRBJ1-4,-,TRBD1,TRBV7-9,TGTGCCAGCAGCTTAGTCGGGACAGGGTATGAAAAACTGTTTTTT,CASSLVGTGYEKLFF
TRBJ1-2,-,-,TRBV5-4,TGTGCCAGCAGCTTGAGACAGTACTATGGCTACACCTTC,CASSLRQYYGYTF
TRBJ1-1,few,-,TRBV6-5,TGTGCCAGCAACCCGACGGTACGGGACACTGAAGCTTTCTTT,CASNPTVRDTEAFF
TRBJ2-1,-,-,TRBV2,TGTGCCAGCAGTGACGAGGGAGTGGTGTGGGAGCAGTTCTTC,CASSDEGVVWEQFF
TRBJ1-2,-,TRBD1,TRBV9,TGTGCCAGCAGCAACGGACAGGGGAGTGGCTACACCTTC,CASSNGQGSGYTF
TRBJ1-5,-,TRBD1,TRBV27,TGTGCCAGCAGTATCACAGGGGCCGGGCAGCCCCAGCATTTT,CASSITGAGQPQHF
TRBJ2-2,-,-,TRBV7-6,TGTGCCAGCAGCTCAACCGCGGGTCCCGGGGAGCTGTTTTTT,CASSSTAGPGELFF
TRBJ2-5,once,-,TRBV5-6,TGTGCCAGCAGCTTCCCCGGGGTCAGGGAGACCCAGTACTTC,CASSFPGVRETQYF
TRBJ2-5,-,-,TRBV6-5,TGTGCCAGCAGGTCCAGGGGGGTTCAAGAGACCCAGTACTTC,CASRSRGVQETQYF
TRBJ2-5,once,-,TRBV6-5,TGTGCCAGCAGTTTCCTCGGGGGAGGGACCCAGTACTTC,CASSFLGGGTQYF
TRBJ2-3,-,-,TRBV10-3,TGTGCCATCAGTGAAGGGGAAACAGATACGCAGTATTTT,CAISEGETDTQYF
TRBJ2-7,few,-,TRBV13,TGTGCCAGCAGCTTAGGGGACAGATTTCCCTACGAGCAGTACTTC,CASSLGDRFPYEQYF
TRBJ2-6,once,-,TRBV7-9,TGTGCCAGCAGCCCCGACGGGAGAGCATCCAACGTCCTGACTTTC,CASSPDGRASNVLTF
TRBJ1-2,-,TRBD1,TRBV9,TGTGCCAGCAGCGTAGCAGGAAGCAGGGGGCTGACTAACTATGGCTACACCTTC,CASSVAGSRGLTNYGYTF
TRBJ2-7,-,TRBD2,TRBV6-1,TGTGCCAGCGGCTTGACTAGCGGGGGGCCCCGGGAGCAGTACTTC,CASGLTSGGPREQYF
TRBJ1-1,-,TRBD1,TRBV5-1,TGCGCCAGCAGCGCCGGGACAGGGGGCACTGAAGCTTTCTTT,CASSAGTGGTEAFF
TRBJ2-7,few,TRBD2,TRBV5-1,TGCGCCAGCAGCTTGACTAGCGGGATTACCTACGAGCAGTACTTC,CASSLTSGITYEQYF
TRBJ2-2,once,-,TRBV10-3,TGTGCCATCAGTGAGTCGACGGGGGGCCCCGGGGAGCTGTTTTTT,CAISESTGGPGELFF
TRBJ1-2,-,-,TRBV6-5,TGTGCCAGCAGTTCCGGGGGGGGTGGCTACACCTTC,CASSSGGGGYTF
TRBJ2-7,-,-,TRBV7-2,TGTGCCAGCAGCTTAGGGGGGAGGACTCTCGAGCAGTACTTC,CASSLGGRTLEQYF
TRBJ1-1,once,-,TRBV28,TGTGCCAGCAGTCGGACAGCCATGAACGCTGAAGCTTTCTTT,CASSRTAMNAEAFF
TRBJ1-2,-,TRBD1,TRBV5-4,TGTGCCAGCAGCTTCGCTCCGACAGGGAGTAACTATGGCTACACCTTC,CASSFAPTGSNYGYTF
TRBJ1-1,-,-,TRBV5-4,TGTGCCAGCAGCTTGTCATCAGGTACTGAAGCTTTCTTT,CASSLSSGTEAFF
TRBJ2-3,once,TRBD2,TRBV4-2,TGTGCCAGCAGCCCCGAGGGACTAGCGGGAGGAGCTAGCACAGATACGCAGTATTTT,CASSPEGLAGGASTDTQYF
TRBJ1-1,-,-,TRBV7-9,TGTTCCAGCAGCTTGGTTTCTATTGAAGCTTTCTTT,CSSSLVSIEAFF
TRBJ2-1,-,-,TRBV7-9,TGTGCCAGCAGCCCCCTCGGGAGCGATGAGCAGTTCTTC,CASSPLGSDEQFF
TRBJ2-5,-,-,TRBV4-2,TGTGCCAGCAGCCAGGAAGGTCCCACCACGGGAGAGACCCAGTACTTC,CASSQEGPTTGETQYF
TRBJ2-7,-,TRBD2,TRBV19,TGTGCCAGTAGTATCTGGTCCGCGGGAGTAGTTATCAAGCAGTACTTC,CASSIWSAGVVIKQYF
TRBJ2-1,-,TRBD2,TRBV7-9,TGTGCCAGCAACACACGGACTAGCGGGATAAATGAGCAGTTCTTC,CASNTRTSGINEQFF
TRBJ2-3,-,-,TRBV7-2,TGTGCCAGCAGCTTCGCTCTAGCAGATACGCAGTATTTT,CASSFALADTQYF
TRBJ2-7,-,-,TRBV11-2,TGTGCCAGCAGCATTCCGGGGAGAACCTACGAGCAGTACTTC,CASSIPGRTYEQYF
TRBJ2-1,-,TRBD1,TRBV2,TGTGCCAGCAGTGGACCGGGACAGGGGATCTACAATGAGCAGTTCTTC,CASSGPGQGIYNEQFF
TRBJ2-5,-,-,TRBV7-9,TGTGCCAGCAGCCCCCCAGGTGGAGGAGGTATGGGGCAGTACTTC,CASSPPGGGGMGQYF
TRBJ2-5,-,-,TRBV18,TGTGCCAGCTCACCGGGGCAGGGGAAAGGCCAAGAGACCCAGTACTTC,CASSPGQGKGQETQYF
TRBJ2-1,-,TRBD2,TRBV11-2,TGTGCCAGCAGCTTAGTCCCCCGGCTAGCGGTGTACAATGAGCAGTTCTTC,CASSLVPRLAVYNEQFF
TRBJ1-5,once,TRBD1,TRBV7-9,TGTGCCAGCAGCTTCGGACAGGCTGGAGGGCCCCAGCATTTT,CASSFGQAGGPQHF
TRBJ2-5,-,-,TRBV5-4,TGTGCCAGCAGCTTGGGTGGGCAGCGGGAAGAGACCCAGTACTTC,CASSLGGQREETQYF
TRBJ2-2,-,-,TRBV21-1,TGTGCCACCTTCCCGGGACAGTCGAACACCGGGGAGCTGTTTTTT,CATFPGQSNTGELFF
TRBJ2-7,-,TRBD2,TRBV7-9,TGTGCCAGCAGCTCCGACCGGGGACTAGCGGGAGCGGTGTATCACGAGCAGTACTTC,CASSSDRGLAGAVYHEQYF
TRBJ2-1,few,-,TRBV11-2,TGTGCCAGCAGCTTCCGGGAGACCTACAATGAGCAGTTCTTC,CASSFRETYNEQFF
TRBJ2-1,-,TRBD2,TRBV5-4,TGTGCCAGCAGTTCCGCGACTAGCGGAAAGTACAATGAGCAGTTCTTC,CASSSATSGKYNEQFF
TRBJ1-1,once,TRBD1,TRBV5-4,TGTGCCAGCAGCTTGGGGGGGACAGGGGAAGCTTTCTTT,CASSLGGTGEAFF
TRBJ2-3,-,-,TRBV18,TGTGCCAGCTCACCCTGGGCCGAGGGAGCGAGCACAGATACGCAGTATTTT,CASSPWAEGASTDTQYF
TRBJ2-2,once,TRBD1,TRBV28,TGTGCCAGCAGGGGGGCTGGGACAGGGGTGCGTTTGGCACCCGGGGAGCTGTTTTTT,CASRGAGTGVRLAPGELFF
TRBJ2-3,-,-,TRBV5-4,TGTGCCAGCAGGCGGAGTAGCGGACTCACAGATACGCAGTATTTT,CASRRSSGLTDTQYF
TRBJ2-7,-,TRBD1,TRBV10-3,TGTGCCATCAGCACCGGGACAGGGTCCTACGAGCAGTACTTC,CAISTGTGSYEQYF
TRBJ1-2,-,-,TRBV7-8,TGTGCCAGCAGCCCACTCATATCTGGGGGGGGCTCTAGCTATGGCTACACCTTC,CASSPLISGGGSSYGYTF
TRBJ2-1,few,TRBD2,TRBV6-5,TGTGCCAGCAGTCGCGAGACTAGCGGAGGAGTTGTGCAGTTCTTC,CASSRETSGGVVQFF
TRBJ1-3,-,-,TRBV28,TGTGCCAGCAGAGTACAGGGCTCTGGAAACACCATATATTTT,CASRVQGSGNTIYF
TRBJ2-7,-,TRBD2,TRBV6-7,TGTGCCAGCAGTCACCCTAGCGGGACGAGCAACGAGCAGTACTTC,CASSHPSGTSNEQYF
TRBJ1-4,-,-,TRBV14,TGTGCCAGCAGCCAAACAGGGATCGGTGAAAAACTGTTTTTT,CASSQTGIGEKLFF
TRBJ2-3,-,-,TRBV4-1,TGCGCCAGCAGCATACGGGGTACGTCGGTAGATACGCAGTATTTT,CASSIRGTSVDTQYF
TRBJ1-4,-,-,TRBV25-1,TGTGCCAGCAGTCGGGGACAAGTTGCAACTAATGAAAAACTGTTTTTT,CASSRGQVATNEKLFF